This entry lists 18 T cell receptor beta chains sequenced from one sample in a study of T cells expressing NK-cell markers. No DNA is given; TCRdb re-called the 5' RACE reads and lists each CDR3 protein once. Recorded for this sample: 200,000 to 300,000 distinct CDR3 sequences. Sequenced sample: blood T cells: a sorted CD56 or NKG2C T cell subset, CD4+ or CD8+ T cells, or bulk PBMC T cells (not recorded which). These receptors all come from a man between 18 and 29 years old in good health.

J is TRBJ2-2 and V is TRBV10-3. Per the germline V gene, CDR1 is ENHRY and CDR2 is SYGVKD. The CDR3 spans 14 residues. The CDR3 sequence: CAISAILKAGELFF.

V usage is TRBV7-8 and J usage is TRBJ2-1. CDR3 size: 13 residues. The germline CDR1 and CDR2 sequences are SGHVS and FQNEAQ. The CDR3 sequence: CASSLGPSDEQFF.

This rearrangement joins TRBV5-5 to TRBJ1-5; TCRdb picks TRBD1, but there is no DNA to check that call. Germline values: CDR1 SGHKS, CDR2 YYEKEE (reference sequence). The CDR3 sequence is 16 residues long. The CDR3 here is CASSLLPTGENQPQHF.

This chain connects TRBV7-2 to TRBJ1-1; the TCRdb D gene call, TRBD1, has no DNA to confirm it. The CDR3 totals 14 residues. In germline, CDR1 is SGHTA, CDR2 FQGNSA. This CDR3 is CASSLRQGPTEAFF.

The J gene is TRBJ2-3, the V gene TRBV10-2; TCRdb picks TRBD2, but there is no DNA to check that call. Per germline, CDR1 WSHSY and CDR2 SAAADI. The CDR3 runs 15 residues. The CDR3 loop is CASRELAGVSDTQYF.

J is TRBJ1-6 and V is TRBV12-3 or TRBV12-4. The CDR3 covers 13 residues. This chain's CDR3 is CASSSAGLSPLHF.

V is TRBV9 and J is TRBJ1-2; TCRdb's D call, TRBD1, is unchecked because there is no DNA. CDR1 is SGDLS and CDR2 is YYNGEE in the germline V gene. This CDR3 spans 13 amino acids. The CDR3 sequence is CASSADRPPGYTF.

The genes are TRBV5-1 and TRBJ2-1. Per germline, CDR1 SGHRS and CDR2 YFSETQ. The CDR3 consists of 15 residues. The CDR3 loop reads CASSIGTFSYNEQFF.

The genes are TRBV20-1 and TRBJ2-5; TCRdb's D call, TRBD1, is unchecked because there is no DNA. Germline CDR1 reads DFQATT; CDR2 reads SNEGSKA (reference sequence). The CDR3 loop spans 13 amino acids. CDR3 loop: CSAVVAGGKTQYF.

The chain has TRBV24-1 and TRBJ2-1; there is no DNA to check the TCRdb D call of TRBD2. Germline CDR1 and CDR2: KGHDR and SFDVKD. The CDR3 is 19 residues long. Here the CDR3 reads CATFGRQGASGVTYNEQFF.

The V and J genes are TRBV9 and TRBJ1-2. The CDR3 has 14 amino acids. Germline values: CDR1 SGDLS, CDR2 YYNGEE. CDR3 sequence: CASSVRELAHGYTF.

This chain joins TRBV3-1 and TRBJ2-2. This CDR3 spans 15 amino acids. Germline-derived CDR1 and CDR2 are LGHDT and YNNKEL (reference sequence). The CDR3 spells CASSQGVSRTGELFF.

The chain carries TRBV15 and TRBJ1-2. CDR1 LNHNV and CDR2 YYDKDF come from the germline V gene (reference sequence). The CDR3 covers 14 residues. CDR3: CATSRDRYNYGYTF.

The gene calls are TRBV12-3 or TRBV12-4 and TRBJ2-1; TCRdb picks TRBD2, but there is no DNA to check that call. The CDR3 contains 19 residues. Here the CDR3 reads CASSLNVGLAGGVFDEQFF.

V and J are TRBV12-3 or TRBV12-4 and TRBJ1-2. The CDR3 is made up of 13 amino acids. CDR3 sequence reads: CASSHREGDGYTF.

The rearrangement links TRBV7-3 to TRBJ2-7; TCRdb gives TRBD2 as the D gene, but with no DNA this cannot be confirmed. Germline V gene data show CDR1 as SGHTA and CDR2 as FQGTGA. The CDR3 totals 19 residues. The CDR3 sequence: CASSPGLAGVGLSSYEQYF.

This chain links TRBV20-1 with TRBJ2-7; TCRdb's D gene call, TRBD2, goes unchecked for lack of DNA. The germline V gene encodes CDR1 DFQATT and CDR2 SNEGSKA (reference sequence). This CDR3 has 13 residues. The CDR3 protein is CSVNWAGAYEQYF.

V gene TRBV6-6 combines with J gene TRBJ2-1; the D call from TCRdb, TRBD2, cannot be confirmed without DNA. Germline V gives CDR1 MNHNY, CDR2 SVGAGI (reference sequence). The CDR3 length is 13 residues. The CDR3 reads CASSNRGRHEQFF.